This TCR beta chain comes out of a study of blood T cell repertoires in COVID-19. With V trimmed by 4 bases and J by 0 bases, 6 bases remained unmatched. The CDR3 consists of 16 residues. From germline, CDR1 is LGHDT and CDR2 YNNKEL (reference sequence). Authors' methods: Reference gene primer amplification gave estimated nucleated cell counts. Using immunoSEQ multiplex PCR, the repertoire was profiled, and TCRdb retains in-frame clones only, with some absent. V and J calls and clone size follow that table, whereas D and trimming were derived from the DNA. The sample has about 110,000 clones, 80% to 85% seen once.

The sample consisted of peripheral blood. The clonotype comes from a human donor in a cohort sampled during active COVID-19. V and J are TRBV3-1 (or the pseudogene TRBV3-2) and TRBJ2-7, with 10 bases identical to TRBD2. Here the CDR3 DNA reads TGTGCCAGCAGCCCCTGGACTAGCGGTAGCTCCTACGAGCAGTACTTC. Its protein is CASSPWTSGSSYEQYF.